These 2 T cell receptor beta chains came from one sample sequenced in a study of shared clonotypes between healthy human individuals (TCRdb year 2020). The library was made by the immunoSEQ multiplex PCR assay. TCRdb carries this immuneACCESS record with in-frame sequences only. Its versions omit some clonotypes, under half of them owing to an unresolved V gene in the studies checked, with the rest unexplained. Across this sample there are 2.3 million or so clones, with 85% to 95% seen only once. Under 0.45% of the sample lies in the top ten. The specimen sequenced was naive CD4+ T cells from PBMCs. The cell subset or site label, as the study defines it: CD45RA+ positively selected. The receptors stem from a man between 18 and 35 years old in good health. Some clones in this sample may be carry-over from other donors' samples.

This chain's CDR3 is CASSGGQYPSYNEQFF. Written as DNA, the CDR3 is TGCGCCAGCAGCGGTGGACAGTACCCCTCCTACAATGAGCAGTTCTTC. This sequence joins TRBV5-1 and TRBJ2-1; possibly TRBD1 for D (6 bases). With 4 bases removed from V and 0 bases from J, the gap between germline ends came to 14 bases. The CDR3 is made up of 16 amino acids. Germline V gene lookup returns CDR1 SGHRS and CDR2 YFSETQ.

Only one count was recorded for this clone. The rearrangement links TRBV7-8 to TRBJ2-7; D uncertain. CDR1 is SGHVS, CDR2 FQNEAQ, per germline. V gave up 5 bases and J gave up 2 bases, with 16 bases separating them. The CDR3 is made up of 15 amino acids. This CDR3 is CASSPGNSRTYEQYF. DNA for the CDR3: TGTGCCAGCAGCCCTGGGAACAGTCGAACCTACGAGCAGTACTTC.